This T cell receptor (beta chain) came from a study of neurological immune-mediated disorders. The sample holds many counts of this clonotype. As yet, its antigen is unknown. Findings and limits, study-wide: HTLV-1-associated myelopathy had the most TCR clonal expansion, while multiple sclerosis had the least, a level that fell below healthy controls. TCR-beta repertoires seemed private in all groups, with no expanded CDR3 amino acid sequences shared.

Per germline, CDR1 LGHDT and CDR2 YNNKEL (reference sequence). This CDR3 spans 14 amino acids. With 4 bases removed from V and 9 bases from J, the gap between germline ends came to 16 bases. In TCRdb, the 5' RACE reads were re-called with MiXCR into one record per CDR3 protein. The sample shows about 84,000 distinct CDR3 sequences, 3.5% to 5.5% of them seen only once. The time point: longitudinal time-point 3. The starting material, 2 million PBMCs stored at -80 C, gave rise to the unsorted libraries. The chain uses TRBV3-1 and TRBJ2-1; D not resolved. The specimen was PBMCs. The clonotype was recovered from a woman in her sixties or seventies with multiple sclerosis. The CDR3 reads CASSPLVLSREQFF. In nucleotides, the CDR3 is TGTGCCAGCAGCCCCCTCGTCCTTTCCCGTGAGCAGTTCTTC.